This TCR beta chain comes out of a study of Ad26.COV2.S vaccination and SARS-CoV-2 variants. Study background: Doses of Ad26.COV2.S were injected into muscle once or twice, 56 days apart.

The study, taken as a whole, reports: Greater spike-specific TCR breadth was seen in vaccine recipients than in placebo recipients.

Profiling relied on immunoSEQ multiplex PCR, and the TCRdb table lists in-frame clones only, not all of them. The repertoire has about 400,000 clones, about 89% of them found once; the top ten carry under 2%. In the case of this clone: Its antigen is currently unknown.

Germline assignment: CDR1 MRHNA and CDR2 SNTAGT. J gave up 3 bases and V 6 bases, and 19 bases lay outside the gene matches. The CDR3 is 19 residues long. Treatment: around 19 received Ad26.COV2.S at low or high dose, single or two shots; about 5 received placebo; per-sample allocation not given. The samples were gathered on day 63 after the first injection of vaccine or placebo. The chain links TRBV6-4 to TRBJ2-2; TRBD1 agrees at 7 bases. The sequence came from a person aged 18-65 years who received the Ad26.COV2.S COVID-19 vaccine or a placebo. This specimen was peripheral blood, taken in a trial of Ad26.COV2.S vaccine versus placebo. CDR3 DNA: TGTGCCAGCAGAGAAACTTCCTGGACAGGTGGTGGGGACACCGGGGAGCTGTTTTTT. It translates to CASRETSWTGGGDTGELFF.